The source of this TCR beta chain is a study of shared clonotypes between healthy human individuals. Note on this clone: A single base is all that separates this from a far larger clone, so a read error is likely.

V gave up 4 bases and J gave up 7 bases, with 13 bases separating them. The CDR3 extends over 14 amino acids. Germline loops: CDR1 LNHDA, CDR2 SQIVND (reference sequence). TCRdb keeps only in-frame clones here, not all; method: immunoSEQ multiplex PCR. The profile shows 450,000 to 500,000 clones, about 84% of them singletons. The rearrangement joins TRBV19 to TRBJ2-2; D perhaps matches TRBD1 (5 bases). The TCR comes from a woman aged 40 to 50 in good health. Some clones in this sample may be carry-over from other donors' samples. Sequenced material: PBMCs. The CDR3 DNA is TGTGCCAGTAGTACCGGACATTTGGACGGGGAGCTGTTTTTT. It yields the protein CASSTGHLDGELFF.